Shown below are 26 T cell receptor beta chains from a single sample sequenced in a study of Ad26.COV2.S vaccination and SARS-CoV-2 variants (dated by TCRdb to the early 2020s). To prepare the library, the immunoSEQ multiplex PCR assay was applied. Sourced from immuneACCESS, this table was stored by TCRdb with only in-frame sequences that have V and J called. A share of the clones is absent; for the studies checked, an unresolved V gene accounts for under half, and the remainder has no known explanation. This sample lists approximately 500,000 clones; approximately 88% were detected once. The ten largest clones capture around 13% of the sample. What this sample's treatment or condition label stands for: approximately 18 received Ad26.COV2.S at low or high dose, single or two shots; five or six received placebo; per-sample allocation not given. For vaccine and placebo recipients, repertoires were sequenced using samples collected on day 63 after the first injection.

Sequenced material: peripheral blood, taken in a trial of Ad26.COV2.S vaccine versus placebo. Every receptor here comes from a person between 18 and 65 years old who received the Ad26.COV2.S COVID-19 vaccine or a placebo.

The chain has TRBV11-3 and TRBJ2-5; possibly TRBD1 or TRBD2 for D (6 bases each). The V end lost 5 bases, the J end lost 2 bases, and 9 bases lay between the germline ends. The CDR3 loop spans 13 amino acids. Germline V gene lookup returns CDR1 SGHNT and CDR2 YENEEA. CDR3 amino acids: CASSGGPQETQYF. The CDR3 nucleotides read TGTGCCAGCAGCGGGGGGCCTCAAGAGACCCAGTACTTC.

This chain connects TRBV5-1 to TRBJ1-1; D remains ambiguous. The CDR3 totals 15 residues. Trimming removed 0 bases at V and 0 bases at J, with 9 bases between. Per the germline V gene, CDR1 is SGHRS and CDR2 is YFSETQ. The DNA of the CDR3 is TGCGCCAGCAGCTTGGACAGAGACCTGAACACTGAAGCTTTCTTT. It encodes CASSLDRDLNTEAFF.

The chain couples TRBV9 to TRBJ1-4; 7 bases fit TRBD1. The CDR3 is 16 residues long. In germline, CDR1 is SGDLS, CDR2 YYNGEE. Trimming removed 0 bases from V and 3 bases from J; junction bases left unmatched: 5. CDR3 bases: TGTGCCAGCAGCGTAGCTTTTGGGACAGCTAATGAAAAACTGTTTTTT. Translating it yields CASSVAFGTANEKLFF.

The chain links TRBV29-1 to TRBJ2-1; D might be TRBD1 or TRBD2, each matching 5 bases. CDR3 length: 14 residues. The germline V gene encodes CDR1 SQVTM and CDR2 ANQGSEA. Trimming took 5 bases from V and 2 from J, leaving 13 bases between them. In nucleotides, the CDR3 is TGCAGCGTTCTGGGAGTAGGGGCCTACAATGAGCAGTTCTTC. Protein sequence: CSVLGVGAYNEQFF.

This clone was seen only a few times. The chain employs TRBV24-1 and TRBJ2-2; TRBD1 or TRBD2 may be the D gene (5 bases each). V lost 0 bases to trimming and J lost 5 bases, with 15 bases between them. Germline values: CDR1 KGHDR, CDR2 SFDVKD. The CDR3 covers 17 residues. The CDR3 spells CATSDLRGPSGTGELFF. The DNA for the CDR3 is TGTGCCACCAGTGATTTGCGGGGACCATCTGGGACCGGGGAGCTGTTTTTT.

The CDR3 region is CSARGGRNEQFF. For the CDR3, the DNA is TGCAGTGCTCGTGGAGGGAGAAATGAGCAGTTCTTC. This chain links TRBV20-1 with TRBJ2-1, with D maybe TRBD2 (6 bases). Deletions cut 5 bases from V and 7 bases from J, with 12 bases between. The CDR3 is 12 residues long. CDR1 DFQATT and CDR2 SNEGSKA come from the germline V gene (reference sequence).

This clone was observed a handful of times. J is TRBJ1-2 and V is TRBV7-8; D ambiguous. V was shortened by 5 bases and J by 8 bases, with 15 bases between the two germline ends. Germline CDR1 SGHVS, CDR2 FQNEAQ. The CDR3 covers 13 residues. CDR3 in DNA: TGTGCCAGCAGCCCGTCCCGACCGGGAGGCTACACCTTC. Protein: CASSPSRPGGYTF.

The V gene is TRBV23-1, the J gene TRBJ2-5; unclear D gene. TRBV23-1 is reported as an ORF; its role is uncertain. The CDR3 contains 12 residues. Trimming shortened V by 3 bases and J by 6 bases, and 8 bases separated the two germline ends. The CDR3 region is CASSQVGKTQYF. CDR3 nucleotides: TGCGCCAGCAGTCAGGTGGGGAAGACCCAGTACTTC.

The J gene is TRBJ2-6, the V gene TRBV30; either TRBD1 or TRBD2 may fit D (5 bases each). Germline V gives CDR1 GTSNPN, CDR2 SVGIG (reference sequence). V was cut by 4 bases and J by 2 bases, with 12 bases left in between. CDR3 length: 15 amino acids. CDR3 sequence reads: CAWMLGVPGANVLTF. DNA for the CDR3: TGTGCCTGGATGCTGGGGGTACCTGGGGCCAACGTCCTGACTTTC.

V and J are TRBV6-4 and TRBJ2-1, with a possible D match to TRBD1 (5 bases). The CDR3 is made up of 13 amino acids. CDR1 and CDR2 from the germline V gene are MRHNA and SNTAGT. The V gene lost 6 bases and the J gene lost 5 bases, with 11 bases spanning the gap. CDR3 bases: TGTGCCAGCAGCCGGACAAACGACAATGAGCAGTTCTTC. Its protein product is CASSRTNDNEQFF.

J is TRBJ1-2 and V is TRBV28; TRBD1 matches at 7 bases. Germline V gives CDR1 MDHEN, CDR2 SYDVKM. With 5 bases clipped from V and 8 bases from J, the junction kept 5 bases outside the gene matches. The CDR3 is made up of 12 amino acids. The chain's CDR3 is CASSRQGRGYTF. The CDR3 DNA sequence: TGTGCCAGCAGTCGACAGGGCCGGGGCTACACCTTC.

In DNA form, the CDR3 reads TGTGCCAGCAGCTTAGATCCGGGACTTCAAGAGACCCAGTACTTC. This encodes CASSLDPGLQETQYF. The chain couples TRBV7-6 to TRBJ2-5; D might be TRBD2 (6 bases). The germline CDR1 and CDR2 sequences are SGHVS and FNYEAQ. The CDR3 covers 15 residues. V was trimmed by 1 base and J by 2 bases, leaving 11 bases between them. The full variable domain, with the rest looked up from reference TRBV7-6 and TRBJ2-5, is GAGVSQSPRYKVTKRGQDVALRCDPISGHVSLYWYRQALGQGPEFLTYFNYEAQQDKSGLPNDRFSAERPEGSISTLTIQRTEQRDSAMYRCASSLDPGLQETQYFGPGTRLLVL.

The chain links TRBV9 to TRBJ2-1, with D possibly TRBD1 on 6 matching bases. The CDR3 runs 15 residues. Trimming left V 4 bases short and J 1 base short, with 12 bases between. In germline, CDR1 is SGDLS, CDR2 YYNGEE. This CDR3 reads CASSSSGQSYNEQFF. The DNA for the CDR3 is TGTGCCAGCAGCTCATCGGGACAATCCTACAATGAGCAGTTCTTC.

The chain carries TRBV7-2 and TRBJ2-3; tentative D call: TRBD2 (6 bases). This CDR3 comprises 17 residues. Germline V gives CDR1 SGHTA, CDR2 FQGNSA. Trimming pared 2 bases from V and 1 base from J, leaving 16 bases between. CDR3 sequence reads: CASSLNSRASGTDTQYF. CDR3 nucleotides: TGTGCCAGCAGCTTAAATTCACGGGCTAGCGGCACAGATACGCAGTATTTT.

This clone was observed a single time. The chain joins TRBV7-8 to TRBJ1-2; D perhaps matches TRBD1 (5 bases). The CDR3 has 11 residues. Germline CDR1 is SGHVS and CDR2 is FQNEAQ. V was clipped by 7 bases and J by 7 bases, with 10 bases between them. CDR3 region: CASTRDGGYTF. The CDR3 DNA reads TGTGCCAGCACCCGGGACGGTGGCTACACCTTC.

The chain joins TRBV11-1 to TRBJ2-1; D is uncertain. The V end was cut by 5 bases, the J end by 5 bases, with 7 bases between. The CDR3 spans 12 residues. Germline loops: CDR1 SGHAT, CDR2 FQDESV (reference sequence). The CDR3 sequence: CASSPVHNEQFF. CDR3 DNA: TGTGCCAGCAGCCCGGTACACAATGAGCAGTTCTTC.

The chain couples TRBV6-5 to TRBJ2-1; the D is unclear. The CDR3 runs 11 residues. CDR1 is MNHEY, CDR2 SVGAGI, per germline. The ends were cut back, 6 bases at V and 10 bases at J, with 10 bases in the middle. The CDR3 DNA reads TGTGCCAGCAGCCAGGCGATGGAGCAGTTCTTC. Amino acids: CASSQAMEQFF.

V is TRBV27 and J is TRBJ2-7; 9 nucleotides match TRBD2. CDR1 is MNHEY and CDR2 is SMNVEV in the germline V gene (reference sequence). The V gene end was trimmed by 8 bases and the J gene end by 2 bases; junction bases not matched to a gene: 4. CDR3 length: 13 residues. CDR3 bases: TGTGCCAGCCGAGGACTAGCGCCCTACGAGCAGTACTTC. Encoded protein: CASRGLAPYEQYF.

This sequence joins TRBV2 and TRBJ2-1; tentative D call: TRBD1 (8 bases). CDR1 is SNHLY and CDR2 is FYNNEI in the germline V gene. The CDR3 loop spans 16 amino acids. Trimming left V 6 bases short and J 12 bases short, with 27 bases between. CDR3 DNA sequence: TGTGCCAGCAGAGAATGGACAGGGTCCCATCCTAGCGGGCAGTTCTTC. Its protein is CASREWTGSHPSGQFF.

CDR3 in DNA: TGTGCCAGCAGCTTGGGTAGGGGACAGACCGAAAAACTGTTTTTT. It is translated as CASSLGRGQTEKLFF. The chain recombines TRBV5-8 with TRBJ1-4; 7 bases map to TRBD1. Germline V lookup: CDR1 SGHTS, CDR2 YDEGEE. V lost 0 bases, J lost 8 bases, and 7 bases stayed unmatched. The length of the CDR3 is 15 residues.

The chain uses TRBV20-1 and TRBJ2-3, with 7 bases matching TRBD2. The J segment lost 6 bases and the V segment lost 3 bases, leaving 9 bases of the junction unmatched. The germline V gene has CDR1 DFQATT and CDR2 SNEGSKA (reference sequence). CDR3 length: 14 residues. CDR3 residues: CSASLGGHGDTQYF. The CDR3 region has the DNA TGCAGTGCTAGTTTGGGAGGGCATGGGGATACGCAGTATTTT.

The CDR3 here is CASSLTRGSNQPQHF. For the CDR3, the DNA is TGTGCCAGCAGTTTAACGAGGGGGAGCAATCAGCCCCAGCATTTT. The chain links TRBV28 to TRBJ1-5; D perhaps matches TRBD1 (6 bases). V was shortened by 2 bases and J by 1 base, with 9 bases between the two germline ends. Germline CDR1 is MDHEN and CDR2 is SYDVKM. The CDR3 sequence is 15 residues long.

This chain uses TRBV18 with TRBJ1-5; tentative D call: TRBD1 (6 bases). The CDR3 spans 15 residues. Trimming shortened V by 3 bases and J by 4 bases, and 13 bases separated the two germline ends. Germline CDR1 KGHSH, CDR2 LQKENI. The CDR3 loop is CASSPYRALNQPQHF. The CDR3, as DNA: TGTGCCAGCTCACCTTACAGGGCCCTGAATCAGCCCCAGCATTTT.

The chain couples TRBV7-2 to TRBJ2-7, with TRBD2 identical over 7 bases. The trim removed 5 bases at V and 4 bases at J, leaving 8 bases unmatched. Germline-derived CDR1 and CDR2 are SGHTA and FQGNSA. The CDR3 consists of 14 residues. The DNA of the CDR3 is TGTGCCAGCAGCCGCTGGGAGGGGTGGTACGAGCAGTACTTC. The encoded protein is CASSRWEGWYEQYF.

This sequence joins TRBV18 and TRBJ2-7; the D gene is possibly TRBD1 (6 bases). V shed 6 bases and J shed 3 bases, with 12 bases lying between them. There are 13 residues in the CDR3. The germline gives CDR1 KGHSH, CDR2 LQKENI. The CDR3 sequence: CASSGDTYYEQYF. Here the CDR3 DNA reads TGTGCCAGCTCGGGGGACACATACTACGAGCAGTACTTC.

This clone was detected a few times. V and J are TRBV27 and TRBJ1-2, with 7 bases fitting TRBD1. This CDR3 region has 12 residues. V was clipped by 5 bases and J by 8 bases; unmatched bases: 5. The germline CDR1 and CDR2 sequences are MNHEY and SMNVEV (reference sequence). The CDR3 sequence: CASSPTGYGYTF. CDR3 coding DNA: TGTGCCAGCAGTCCGACAGGGTACGGCTACACCTTC.